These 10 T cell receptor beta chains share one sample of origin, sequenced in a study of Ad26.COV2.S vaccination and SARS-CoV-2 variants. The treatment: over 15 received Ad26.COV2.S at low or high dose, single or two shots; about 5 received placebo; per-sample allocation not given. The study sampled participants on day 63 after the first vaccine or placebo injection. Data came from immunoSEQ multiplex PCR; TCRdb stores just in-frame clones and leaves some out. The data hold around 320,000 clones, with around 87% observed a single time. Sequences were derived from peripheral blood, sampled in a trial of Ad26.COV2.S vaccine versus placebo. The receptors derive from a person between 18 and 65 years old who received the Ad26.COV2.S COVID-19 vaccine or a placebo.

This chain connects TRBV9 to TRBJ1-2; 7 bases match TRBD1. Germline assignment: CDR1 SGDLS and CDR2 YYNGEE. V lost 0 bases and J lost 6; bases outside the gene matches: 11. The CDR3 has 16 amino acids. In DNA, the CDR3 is TGTGCCAGCAGCGTAGCCCGGGAGGGGGCAATTGATGGCTACACCTTC. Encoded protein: CASSVAREGAIDGYTF.

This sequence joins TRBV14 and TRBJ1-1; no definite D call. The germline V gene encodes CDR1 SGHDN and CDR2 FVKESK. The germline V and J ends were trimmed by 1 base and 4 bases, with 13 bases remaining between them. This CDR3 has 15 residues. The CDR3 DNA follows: TGTGCCAGCAGCCAAGTTGTGGTGGGAGGCACTGAAGCTTTCTTT. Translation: CASSQVVVGGTEAFF.

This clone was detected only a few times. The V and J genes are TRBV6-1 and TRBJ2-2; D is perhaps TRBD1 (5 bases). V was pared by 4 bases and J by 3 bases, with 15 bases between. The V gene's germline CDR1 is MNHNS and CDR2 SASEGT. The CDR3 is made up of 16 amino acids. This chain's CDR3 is CASSGTGPGDTGELFF. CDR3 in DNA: TGTGCCAGCAGTGGTACAGGTCCGGGCGACACCGGGGAGCTGTTTTTT.

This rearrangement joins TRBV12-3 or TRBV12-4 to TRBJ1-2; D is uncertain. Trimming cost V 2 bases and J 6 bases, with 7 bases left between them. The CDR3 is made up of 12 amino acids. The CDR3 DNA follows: TGTGCCAGCAGTTTAACGAGGGATGGCTACACCTTC. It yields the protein CASSLTRDGYTF.

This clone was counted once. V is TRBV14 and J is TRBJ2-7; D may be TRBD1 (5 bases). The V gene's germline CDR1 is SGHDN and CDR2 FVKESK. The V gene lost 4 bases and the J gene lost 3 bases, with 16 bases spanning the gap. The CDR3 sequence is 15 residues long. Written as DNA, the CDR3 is TGTGCCAGCAGCCCCACCCCGACAGCCCACTACGAGCAGTACTTC. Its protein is CASSPTPTAHYEQYF.

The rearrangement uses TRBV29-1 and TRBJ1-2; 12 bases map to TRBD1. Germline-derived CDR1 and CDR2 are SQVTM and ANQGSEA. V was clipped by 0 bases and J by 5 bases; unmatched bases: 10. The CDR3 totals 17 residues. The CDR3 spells CSVEEDGTGGVGYGYTF. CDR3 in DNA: TGCAGCGTTGAAGAGGATGGGACAGGGGGCGTAGGGTATGGCTACACCTTC.

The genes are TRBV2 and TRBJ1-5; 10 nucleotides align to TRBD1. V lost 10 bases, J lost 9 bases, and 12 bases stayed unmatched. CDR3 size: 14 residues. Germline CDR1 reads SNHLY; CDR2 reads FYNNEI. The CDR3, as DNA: TGTGCCACGCGAATCGACAGGGGGCTTGGGCCCCAGCATTTT. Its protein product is CATRIDRGLGPQHF.

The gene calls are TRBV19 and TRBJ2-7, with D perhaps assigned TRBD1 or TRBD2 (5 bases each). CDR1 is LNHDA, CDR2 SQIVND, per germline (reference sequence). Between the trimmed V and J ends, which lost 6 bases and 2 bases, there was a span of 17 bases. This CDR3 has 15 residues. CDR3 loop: CASSSPGTAPYEQYF. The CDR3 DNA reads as TGTGCCAGTAGCAGTCCCGGGACGGCCCCCTACGAGCAGTACTTC. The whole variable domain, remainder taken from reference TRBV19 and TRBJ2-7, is DGGITQSPKYLFRKEGQNVTLSCEQNLNHDAMYWYRQDPGQGLRLIYYSQIVNDFQKGDIAEGYSVSREKKESFPLTVTSAQKNPTAFYLCASSSPGTAPYEQYFGPGTRLTVT.

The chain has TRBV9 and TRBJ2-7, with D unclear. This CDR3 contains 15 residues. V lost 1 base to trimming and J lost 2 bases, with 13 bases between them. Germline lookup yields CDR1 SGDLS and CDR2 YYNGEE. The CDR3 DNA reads TGTGCCAGCAGCGTATCGGCAGGCGAGGCCTACGAGCAGTACTTC. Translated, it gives CASSVSAGEAYEQYF.

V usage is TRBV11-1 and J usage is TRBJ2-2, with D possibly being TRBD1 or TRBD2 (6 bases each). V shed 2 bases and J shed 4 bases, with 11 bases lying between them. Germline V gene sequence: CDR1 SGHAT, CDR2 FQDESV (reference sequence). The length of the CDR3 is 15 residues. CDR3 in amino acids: CASSLSRGGTGELFF. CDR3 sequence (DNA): TGTGCCAGCAGCTTAAGCAGGGGAGGCACCGGGGAGCTGTTTTTT.